The 27 T cell receptor beta chains below come from one sample, sequenced in a study of shared clonotypes between healthy human individuals. Naive-designated CD8 cells lacked CD45RO, were positively enriched for CCR7, and omitted terminally differentiated effector memory CD45RA+ cells. Clones were sequenced by immunoSEQ multiplex PCR, and TCRdb holds only the in-frame ones, with some missing. The repertoire holds millions of clones, with 93% as singletons. Sequenced sample: naive CD8+ T cells from PBMCs. These receptors all stem from a man aged 18 to 30 in good health. Some clones in this sample may be carry-over from other donors' samples.

The V call is TRBV13, the J call TRBJ1-2; 9 nucleotides match TRBD1. Germline trimming cut 3 bases from V and 6 bases from J; bases unmatched to any gene: 5. Germline V gene data show CDR1 as PRHDT and CDR2 as FYEKMQ (reference sequence). The CDR3 covers 14 residues. The CDR3 DNA follows: TGTGCCAGCAGCTTGGACAGGGGTGGGAATGGCTACACCTTC. Protein: CASSLDRGGNGYTF. Together with reference TRBV13 and TRBJ1-2, the CDR3 gives the full variable domain: AAGVIQSPRHLIKEKRETATLKCYPIPRHDTVYWYQQGPGQDPQFLISFYEKMQSDKGSIPDRFSAQQFSDYHSELNMSSLELGDSALYFCASSLDRGGNGYTFGSGTRLTVV.

The V gene is TRBV19, the J gene TRBJ2-1; D not certain. The germline gives CDR1 LNHDA, CDR2 SQIVND (reference sequence). CDR3 length: 17 residues. Between the trimmed V and J ends, which lost 0 bases and 3 bases, there was a span of 15 bases. CDR3 loop: CASSIDGEGNYYNEQFF. The CDR3 DNA follows: TGTGCCAGTAGTATAGATGGGGAAGGGAATTACTACAATGAGCAGTTCTTC.

Here the CDR3 DNA reads TGTGCCAGCAGTTGGGGACAGAACACCGGGGAGCTGTTTTTT. This sequence encodes CASSWGQNTGELFF. V usage is TRBV28 and J usage is TRBJ2-2; possible D gene TRBD1, 6 bases. Germline V gene lookup returns CDR1 MDHEN and CDR2 SYDVKM. This CDR3 contains 14 residues. Between the trimmed V and J ends, which lost 4 bases and 1 base, there was a span of 7 bases.

The gene calls are TRBV7-9 and TRBJ2-2, with 11 bases identical to TRBD1. CDR1 and CDR2 (germline): SEHNR, FQNEAQ (reference sequence). V lost 9 bases, J lost 4 bases, and 7 bases stayed unmatched. The CDR3 has 15 residues. The CDR3 nucleotides are TGTGCCAGTCTCCGGACAGGGGGCTTCACCGGGGAGCTGTTTTTT. Its translation: CASLRTGGFTGELFF.

The rearrangement links TRBV7-6 to TRBJ1-2; TRBD1 matches at 10 bases. Germline CDR1 and CDR2: SGHVS and FNYEAQ. The V segment lost 5 bases and the J segment 4 bases; nucleotides outside the gene matches: 10. The CDR3 sequence is 16 residues long. The chain's CDR3 is CASSPDRGPVPYGYTF. CDR3 coding DNA: TGTGCCAGCAGCCCAGACAGGGGGCCCGTTCCCTATGGCTACACCTTC.

J is TRBJ2-2 and V is TRBV30, with 8 bases identical to TRBD2. The J segment lost 4 bases and the V segment lost 3 bases, leaving 7 bases of the junction unmatched. Per germline, CDR1 GTSNPN and CDR2 SVGIG (reference sequence). This CDR3 is built from 15 residues. The CDR3 spells CAWSATSGPTGELFF. DNA for the CDR3: TGTGCCTGGAGCGCTACTAGCGGTCCCACCGGGGAGCTGTTTTTT. The full variable domain, rest sourced from reference TRBV30 and TRBJ2-2, is SQTIHQWPATLVQPVGSPLSLECTVEGTSNPNLYWYRQAAGRGLQLLFYSVGIGQISSEVPQNLSASRPQDRQFILSSKKLLLSDSGFYLCAWSATSGPTGELFFGEGSRLTVL.

The rearrangement links TRBV29-1 to TRBJ2-7; the D is unclear. From germline, CDR1 is SQVTM and CDR2 ANQGSEA. This CDR3 is 12 amino acids long. V was trimmed by 5 bases and J by 2 bases, leaving 10 bases between them. The CDR3 region is CSVRYSPYEQYF. CDR3 sequence (DNA): TGCAGCGTTCGGTATTCCCCCTACGAGCAGTACTTC.

Turning to this clone: The sample has other DNA sequences that encode this CDR3 too. The rearrangement uses TRBV9 and TRBJ2-1, with no clear D. The germline gives CDR1 SGDLS, CDR2 YYNGEE. This CDR3 contains 15 residues. Trimming stripped 0 bases from V and 0 bases from J, with 7 bases between. The CDR3 DNA reads as TGTGCCAGCAGCGTAGGGTCCAGCTCCTACAATGAGCAGTTCTTC. This encodes CASSVGSSSYNEQFF.

This chain links TRBV6-4 with TRBJ2-7; D is possibly TRBD2 (6 bases). This CDR3 has 15 residues. Germline V gene data show CDR1 as MRHNA and CDR2 as SNTAGT. V shed 6 bases and J shed 4 bases, with 19 bases lying between them. The DNA for the CDR3 is TGTGCCAGCAGGGCCCAAGGGAGCGGGCCTTACGAGCAGTACTTC. It is translated as CASRAQGSGPYEQYF.

This rearrangement joins TRBV27 to TRBJ1-5, with TRBD1 matching 9 bases. The CDR3 sequence is 15 residues long. Per germline, CDR1 MNHEY and CDR2 SMNVEV (reference sequence). V gave up 2 bases and J gave up 5 bases; unmatched junction bases: 4. DNA for the CDR3: TGTGCCAGCAGTTTAACCGGGACAGGGTATCAGCCCCAGCATTTT. This encodes CASSLTGTGYQPQHF.

The CDR3, as DNA: TGTGCCAGCAGCCGTAGGACTAGCGGACGCACAGATACGCAGTATTTT. Residues: CASSRRTSGRTDTQYF. The V call is TRBV14, the J call TRBJ2-3; 10 bases fit TRBD2. Germline values: CDR1 SGHDN, CDR2 FVKESK. V dropped 4 bases and J dropped 1; count of bases not matched to a gene: 5. This CDR3 has 16 residues.

This clone was counted a single time. This chain links TRBV7-9 with TRBJ2-2; TRBD2 might be the D (6 bases). V was shortened by 5 bases and J by 6 bases, with 16 bases between the two germline ends. CDR3 length: 15 amino acids. The germline CDR1 and CDR2 sequences are SEHNR and FQNEAQ (reference sequence). CDR3 protein: CASSPATRDAGELFF. CDR3 nucleotide sequence: TGTGCCAGCAGCCCGGCCACGCGGGATGCCGGGGAGCTGTTTTTT.

The V and J genes are TRBV28 and TRBJ2-1; the D gene could be TRBD1 or TRBD2 (5 bases each). Trimming pared 8 bases from V and 6 bases from J, leaving 5 bases between. The CDR3 sequence is 10 residues long. Germline assignment: CDR1 MDHEN and CDR2 SYDVKM. This CDR3 reads CASGTNEQFF. The CDR3 DNA is TGTGCCAGCGGGACCAATGAGCAGTTCTTC.

This clone was detected only once. The genes are TRBV5-1 and TRBJ2-7; TRBD2 is a possible D gene (5 bases). V shed 7 bases and J shed 4 bases, with 15 bases lying between them. CDR3 length equals 13 residues. Germline V gives CDR1 SGHRS, CDR2 YFSETQ. In DNA, the CDR3 is TGCGCCAGCCAGTCCAGGCCGGGGTACGAGCAGTACTTC. Encoded protein: CASQSRPGYEQYF.

The chain carries TRBV27 and TRBJ1-5; 9 positions match TRBD1. The CDR3 spans 18 residues. Losses at the gene ends were 2 bases for V and 0 bases for J; bases not matched to a gene: 8. Germline assignment: CDR1 MNHEY and CDR2 SMNVEV (reference sequence). The CDR3 sequence: CASSLGTGSGNSNQPQHF. CDR3 DNA: TGTGCCAGCAGTTTAGGGACAGGGAGCGGTAATAGCAATCAGCCCCAGCATTTT.

The chain carries TRBV27 and TRBJ2-7, with D maybe TRBD2 (6 bases). The CDR3 length is 13 residues. Germline CDR1 MNHEY, CDR2 SMNVEV (reference sequence). V shed 3 bases and J shed 7 bases, with 13 bases lying between them. The CDR3 DNA reads as TGTGCCAGCAGTTTTAAGCTAGCGCCTGAGCAGTACTTC. It yields the protein CASSFKLAPEQYF.

This chain links TRBV27 with TRBJ2-1, with 12 bases fitting TRBD2. J was trimmed by 8 bases and V by 4 bases; bases with no gene match: 6. CDR1 and CDR2 from the germline V gene are MNHEY and SMNVEV (reference sequence). This CDR3 comprises 15 residues. The CDR3 DNA sequence: TGTGCCAGCAGTTGGCTAGCGGGAGGGCTTCATGAGCAGTTCTTC. Translated: CASSWLAGGLHEQFF.

The chain joins TRBV4-1 to TRBJ2-7, with D perhaps given as TRBD1 or TRBD2 (6 bases each). The CDR3 covers 16 residues. The germline gives CDR1 MGHRA, CDR2 YSYEKL. V lost 5 bases and J lost 6, with 23 bases in between. The CDR3: CASSITVVVGGREQYF. The CDR3, as DNA: TGCGCCAGCAGCATAACCGTAGTGGTAGGGGGGCGCGAGCAGTACTTC.

The chain uses TRBV27 and TRBJ2-3; perhaps TRBD1 as D (6 bases). The CDR3 has 15 amino acids. Trimming removed 3 bases at V and 6 bases at J, with 16 bases between. Germline CDR1 and CDR2: MNHEY and SMNVEV (reference sequence). CDR3: CASSFSRGSWDTQYF. CDR3 nucleotides: TGTGCCAGCAGTTTCAGTAGGGGGAGTTGGGATACGCAGTATTTT.

This sequence joins TRBV15 and TRBJ2-1, with 7 bases fitting TRBD2. V lost 6 bases and J lost 8; bases outside the gene matches: 4. The CDR3 is 12 amino acids. CDR1 and CDR2 (germline): LNHNV, YYDKDF (reference sequence). The CDR3, as DNA: TGTGCCACCAGAGAAAGCGGGGATGAGCAGTTCTTC. Translated: CATRESGDEQFF.

This chain uses TRBV27 with TRBJ2-3, with D possibly matching TRBD1 (5 bases). CDR1 MNHEY and CDR2 SMNVEV come from the germline V gene (reference sequence). Trimming shortened V by 2 bases and J by 2 bases, and 8 bases separated the two germline ends. The CDR3 loop spans 14 amino acids. The CDR3 DNA reads TGTGCCAGCAGTTTAGGGGCCTTCACAGATACGCAGTATTTT. Its translation: CASSLGAFTDTQYF.

V gene TRBV15 combines with J gene TRBJ2-7; D assignment may be TRBD1 or TRBD2 (5 bases each). Germline V CDR1 and CDR2: LNHNV, YYDKDF (reference sequence). Trimming cost V 8 bases and J 3 bases, with 20 bases left between them. This CDR3 comprises 15 residues. In DNA form, the CDR3 reads TGTGCCACCGGGAGCAGGGACGAAAACTACTACGAGCAGTACTTC. This gives the protein CATGSRDENYYEQYF.

V is TRBV9 and J is TRBJ2-4; perhaps TRBD1 as D (5 bases). CDR1 and CDR2 from the germline V gene are SGDLS and YYNGEE. There are 15 residues in the CDR3. V dropped 1 base and J dropped 5 bases, with 13 bases sitting between them. The CDR3 protein is CASSVTSARENIQYF. As DNA, the CDR3 is TGTGCCAGCAGCGTAACTTCTGCCAGGGAAAACATTCAGTACTTC.

The V and J genes are TRBV7-9 and TRBJ2-1; TRBD2 matches at 11 bases. The CDR3 runs 18 residues. The germline CDR1 and CDR2 sequences are SEHNR and FQNEAQ (reference sequence). After removal of 5 bases from V and 8 bases from J, the junction contained 17 bases not matched to a gene. The CDR3 coding sequence is TGTGCCAGCAGCCGTTACCCCCCACTAGCGGGAGAGAAGGATGAGCAGTTCTTC. Its protein is CASSRYPPLAGEKDEQFF.

This clone has only one observation. The V call is TRBV25-1, the J call TRBJ2-2; no definite D call. Germline-derived CDR1 and CDR2 are MGHDK and SYGVNS. The V gene lost 3 bases and the J gene lost 6 bases, with 5 bases spanning the gap. This CDR3 region has 12 residues. In DNA, the CDR3 is TGTGCCAGCAGTGATCCCCCCGGGGAGCTGTTTTTT. Residues: CASSDPPGELFF.

The J gene is TRBJ2-1, the V gene TRBV14; 7 nucleotides agree with TRBD2. The CDR3 is 16 residues long. Germline V lookup: CDR1 SGHDN, CDR2 FVKESK. After removal of 5 bases from V and 3 bases from J, the junction contained 10 bases not matched to a gene. CDR3 nucleotide sequence: TGTGCCAGCAGCGGGAAGCGGGATAATAACTACAATGAGCAGTTCTTC. Translation: CASSGKRDNNYNEQFF.

The chain recombines TRBV27 with TRBJ2-1, with D possibly matching TRBD2 (6 bases). This CDR3 spans 15 amino acids. V lost 6 bases to trimming and J lost 0 bases, with 12 bases between them. Germline assignment: CDR1 MNHEY and CDR2 SMNVEV (reference sequence). CDR3: CASRLAASSYNEQFF. CDR3 sequence (DNA): TGTGCCAGCAGACTAGCTGCAAGCTCCTACAATGAGCAGTTCTTC.